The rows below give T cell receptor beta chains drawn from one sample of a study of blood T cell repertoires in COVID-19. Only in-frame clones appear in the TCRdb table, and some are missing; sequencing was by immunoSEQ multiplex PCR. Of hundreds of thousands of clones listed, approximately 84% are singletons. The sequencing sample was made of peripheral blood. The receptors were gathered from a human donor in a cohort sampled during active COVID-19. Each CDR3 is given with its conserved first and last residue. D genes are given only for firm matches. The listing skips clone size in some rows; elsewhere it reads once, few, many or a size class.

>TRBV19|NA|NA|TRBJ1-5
CASSIGRVGNQPQHF
TGTGCCAGTAGTATCGGCAGGGTGGGCAATCAGCCCCAGCATTTT
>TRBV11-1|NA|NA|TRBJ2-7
CASSSVRREQYF
TGTGCCAGCAGCTCCGTCAGGCGCGAGCAGTACTTC
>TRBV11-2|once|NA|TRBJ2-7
CASRYGQNEQYF
TGTGCCAGCAGATACGGACAGAACGAGCAGTACTTC
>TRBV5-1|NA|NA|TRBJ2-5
CASSFWGPETQYF
TGCGCCAGCAGCTTTTGGGGGCCAGAGACCCAGTACTTC
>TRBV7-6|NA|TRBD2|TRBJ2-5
CASSLGTGGETQYF
TGTGCCAGCAGCTTAGGTACGGGAGGAGAGACCCAGTACTTC
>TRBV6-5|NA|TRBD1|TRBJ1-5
CASTRRTGDQPQHF
TGTGCCAGCACTAGACGGACAGGGGATCAGCCCCAGCATTTT
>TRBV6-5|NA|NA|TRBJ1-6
CASSPEGHHNSPLHF
TGTGCCAGCAGCCCCGAGGGACATCATAATTCACCCCTCCACTTT
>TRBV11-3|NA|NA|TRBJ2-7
CASSLAPSSYEQYF
TGTGCCAGCAGCTTAGCGCCGAGCTCCTACGAGCAGTACTTC
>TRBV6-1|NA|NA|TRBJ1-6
CASSESPGVNSPLHF
TGTGCCAGCAGTGAGTCACCGGGAGTGAATTCACCCCTCCACTTT
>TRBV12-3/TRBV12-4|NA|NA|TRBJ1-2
CASSFVENYGYTF
TGTGCCAGCAGTTTTGTAGAAAACTATGGCTACACCTTC
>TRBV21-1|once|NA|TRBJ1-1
CASTRVIEAFF
TGTGCCAGCACACGGGTTATTGAAGCTTTCTTT
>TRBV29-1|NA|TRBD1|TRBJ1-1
CSVGPGQARPLNTEAFF
TGCAGCGTTGGACCAGGACAGGCTAGGCCTTTGAACACTGAAGCTTTCTTT
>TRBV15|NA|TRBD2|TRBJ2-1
CATSRDSGRGGNNEQFF
TGTGCCACCAGCAGAGACTCGGGACGGGGGGGTAACAATGAGCAGTTCTTC
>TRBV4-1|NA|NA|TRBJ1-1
CASSQDSGNTEAFF
TGCGCCAGCAGCCAAGATAGCGGGAACACTGAAGCTTTCTTT
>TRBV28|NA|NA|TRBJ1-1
CASSSQQYLNTEAFF
TGTGCCAGCAGTTCCCAACAGTATTTGAACACTGAAGCTTTCTTT
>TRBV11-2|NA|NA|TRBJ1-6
CASSTEGTWNSPLHF
TGTGCCAGCAGCACAGAGGGAACTTGGAATTCACCCCTCCACTTT
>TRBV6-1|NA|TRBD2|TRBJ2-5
CASSEALMGLAGDQETQYF
TGTGCCAGCAGTGAAGCCTTGATGGGACTAGCGGGGGACCAAGAGACCCAGTACTTC
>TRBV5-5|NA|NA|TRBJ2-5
CASSFHFQETQYF
TGTGCCAGCAGCTTCCACTTCCAAGAGACCCAGTACTTC
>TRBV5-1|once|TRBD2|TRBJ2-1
CASSPSGPPTYNEQFF
TGCGCCAGCAGTCCTAGCGGGCCTCCTACCTACAATGAGCAGTTCTTC
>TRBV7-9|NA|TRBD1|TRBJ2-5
CASSSGTGRETQYF
TGTGCCAGCAGCTCCGGGACAGGGCGGGAGACCCAGTACTTC
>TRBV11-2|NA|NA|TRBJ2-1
CASSSDRFNEQFF
TGTGCCAGCAGTTCGGACAGATTCAATGAGCAGTTCTTC
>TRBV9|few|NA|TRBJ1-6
CASSVTGFRNSPLHF
TGTGCCAGCAGCGTAACAGGGTTTAGGAATTCACCCCTCCACTTT
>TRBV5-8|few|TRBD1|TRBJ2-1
CASSLGGQGYLWQFF
TGTGCCAGCAGCTTGGGCGGACAGGGGTATTTATGGCAGTTCTTC
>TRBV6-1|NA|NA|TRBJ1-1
CASSDAIEAFF
TGTGCCAGCAGTGATGCTATCGAAGCTTTCTTT
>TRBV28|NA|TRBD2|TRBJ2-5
CASSSIAGGRQETQYF
TGTGCCAGCAGTTCGATAGCGGGGGGGCGGCAAGAGACCCAGTACTTC
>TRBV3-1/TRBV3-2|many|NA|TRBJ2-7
CASSQGGTGSEQYF
TGTGCCAGCAGCCAGGGCGGGACTGGGTCCGAGCAGTACTTC
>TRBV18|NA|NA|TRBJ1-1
CASSQVPSVNSRTVLNTEAFF
TGTGCCAGCTCACAGGTCCCCTCGGTAAACTCCAGGACAGTACTGAACACTGAAGCTTTCTTT
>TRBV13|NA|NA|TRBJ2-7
CASSLAAPNEQYF
TGTGCCAGCAGCTTGGCCGCACCCAACGAGCAGTACTTC
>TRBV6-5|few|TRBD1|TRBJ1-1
CASRHRGEYTEAFF
TGTGCCAGCAGACACAGGGGGGAGTACACTGAAGCTTTCTTT
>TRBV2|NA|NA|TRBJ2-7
CASSVFPGVYEQYF
TGTGCCAGCAGTGTCTTTCCGGGAGTCTACGAGCAGTACTTC
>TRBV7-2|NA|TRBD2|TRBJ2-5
CASSPWGGGETQYF
TGTGCCAGCAGCCCTTGGGGCGGGGGAGAGACCCAGTACTTC
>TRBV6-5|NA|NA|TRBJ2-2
CASSSGTNTGELFF
TGTGCCAGCAGTTCCGGGACGAACACCGGGGAGCTGTTTTTT
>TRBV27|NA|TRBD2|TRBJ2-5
CASSFRGTSGRVEETQYF
TGTGCCAGCAGTTTTCGTGGGACTAGCGGGAGGGTTGAGGAGACCCAGTACTTC
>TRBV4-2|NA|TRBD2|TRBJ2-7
CASSQDQFGLAGGYEQYF
TGTGCCAGCAGCCAAGATCAGTTCGGCCTAGCGGGGGGCTACGAGCAGTACTTC
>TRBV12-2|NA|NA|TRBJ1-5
CASATDQPQHF
TGTGCAAGTGCTACGGATCAGCCCCAGCATTTT
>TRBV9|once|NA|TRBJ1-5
CASSVAGGGGPQHF
TGTGCCAGCAGCGTAGCGGGCGGGGGCGGGCCCCAGCATTTT
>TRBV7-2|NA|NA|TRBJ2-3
CASSPRDFTDTQYF
TGTGCCAGCAGCCCTCGGGACTTCACAGATACGCAGTATTTT
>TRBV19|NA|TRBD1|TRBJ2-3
CASTDGQGPTDTQYF
TGTGCCAGTACTGACGGACAGGGACCCACAGATACGCAGTATTTT
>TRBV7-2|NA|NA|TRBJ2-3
CASSIRAEDTQYF
TGTGCCAGCAGCATCAGGGCCGAAGATACGCAGTATTTT
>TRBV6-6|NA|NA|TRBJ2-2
CASYTRAGVNPGELFF
TGTGCCAGCTACACGCGCGCAGGGGTAAATCCCGGGGAGCTGTTTTTT
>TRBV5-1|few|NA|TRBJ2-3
CASSLRGFGTDTQYF
TGCGCCAGCAGCTTGCGGGGATTTGGCACAGATACGCAGTATTTT
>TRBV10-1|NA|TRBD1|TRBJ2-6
CARNPKQGAHSGANVLTF
TGCGCCAGAAACCCAAAACAGGGGGCACATTCTGGGGCCAACGTCCTGACTTTC
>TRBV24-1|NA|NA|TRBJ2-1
CATSDYRTGYNEQFF
TGTGCCACCAGTGATTATAGGACTGGCTACAATGAGCAGTTCTTC
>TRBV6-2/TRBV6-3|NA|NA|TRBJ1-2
CASSYSAGSLNGYTF
TGTGCCAGCAGTTACTCGGCAGGGTCGTTGAATGGCTACACCTTC
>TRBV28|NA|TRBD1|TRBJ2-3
CASSKDRGYTQYF
TGTGCCAGCAGCAAAGACAGGGGATATACGCAGTATTTT
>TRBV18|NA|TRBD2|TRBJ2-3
CASSTSSGSWDTQYF
TGTGCCAGCTCAACTTCTAGCGGGAGTTGGGATACGCAGTATTTT
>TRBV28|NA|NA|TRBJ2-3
CASSFVEGATDTQYF
TGTGCCAGCAGTTTCGTGGAGGGGGCAACAGATACGCAGTATTTT
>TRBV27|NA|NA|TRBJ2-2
CASSPGTFHTNTGELFF
TGTGCCAGCAGTCCCGGGACATTTCACACGAACACCGGGGAGCTGTTTTTT
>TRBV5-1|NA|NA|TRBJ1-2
CASSFGGARDGYTF
TGCGCCAGCAGCTTTGGGGGGGCAAGGGATGGCTACACCTTC
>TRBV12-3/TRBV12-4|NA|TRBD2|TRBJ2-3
CASTISGLAWAYF
TGTGCCAGCACCATCTCCGGACTAGCCTGGGCGTATTTT
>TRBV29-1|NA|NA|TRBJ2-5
CSVGQVVLETQYF
TGCAGCGTTGGCCAGGTAGTTTTGGAGACCCAGTACTTC
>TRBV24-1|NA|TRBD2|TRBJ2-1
CATSDPIAGGLNEQFF
TGTGCCACCAGTGACCCTATAGCGGGGGGGCTCAATGAGCAGTTCTTC